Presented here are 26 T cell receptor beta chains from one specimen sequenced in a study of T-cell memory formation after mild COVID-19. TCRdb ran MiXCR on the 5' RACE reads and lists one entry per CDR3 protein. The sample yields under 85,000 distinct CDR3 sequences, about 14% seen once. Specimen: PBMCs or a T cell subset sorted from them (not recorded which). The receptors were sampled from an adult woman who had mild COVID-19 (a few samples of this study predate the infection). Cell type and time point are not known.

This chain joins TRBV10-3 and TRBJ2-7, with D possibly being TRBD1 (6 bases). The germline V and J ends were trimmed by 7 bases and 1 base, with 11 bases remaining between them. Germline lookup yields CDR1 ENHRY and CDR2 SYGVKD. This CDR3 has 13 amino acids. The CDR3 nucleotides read TGTGCCATCATTACGGACAGTTCCTACGAGCAGTACTTC. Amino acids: CAIITDSSYEQYF.

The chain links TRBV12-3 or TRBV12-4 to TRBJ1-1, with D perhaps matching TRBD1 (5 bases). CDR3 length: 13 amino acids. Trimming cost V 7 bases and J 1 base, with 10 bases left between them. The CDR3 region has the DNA TGTGCCAGCACGAGGGGAGGGAACACTGAAGCTTTCTTT. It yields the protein CASTRGGNTEAFF.

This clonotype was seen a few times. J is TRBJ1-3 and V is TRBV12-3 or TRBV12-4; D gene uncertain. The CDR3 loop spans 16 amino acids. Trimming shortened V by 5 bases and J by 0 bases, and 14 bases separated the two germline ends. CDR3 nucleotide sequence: TGTGCCAGCAGTGCCTGGGAACCGATCTCTGGAAACACCATATATTTT. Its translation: CASSAWEPISGNTIYF.

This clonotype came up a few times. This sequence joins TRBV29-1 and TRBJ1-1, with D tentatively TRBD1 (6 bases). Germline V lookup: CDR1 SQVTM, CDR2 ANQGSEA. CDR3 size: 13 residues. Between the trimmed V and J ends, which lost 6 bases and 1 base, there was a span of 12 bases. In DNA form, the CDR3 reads TGCAGCGTCCCGCCACAGGGGAACACTGAAGCTTTCTTT. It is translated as CSVPPQGNTEAFF.

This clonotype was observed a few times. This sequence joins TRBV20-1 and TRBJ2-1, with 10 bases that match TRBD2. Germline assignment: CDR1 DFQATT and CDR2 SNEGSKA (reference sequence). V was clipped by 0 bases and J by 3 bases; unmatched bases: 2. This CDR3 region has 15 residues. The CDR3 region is CSAREERGGYNEQFF. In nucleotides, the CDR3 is TGCAGTGCTAGAGAGGAGCGGGGGGGCTACAATGAGCAGTTCTTC.

The CDR3 nucleotides read TGCGCCAGCAGCCGCGCAGTCGACTTCGAGCAGTACTTC. Translation: CASSRAVDFEQYF. The V call is TRBV4-1, the J call TRBJ2-7; D remains unclear. This CDR3 comprises 13 residues. Germline CDR1 MGHRA, CDR2 YSYEKL. Trimming cost V 4 bases and J 6 bases, with 13 bases left between them.

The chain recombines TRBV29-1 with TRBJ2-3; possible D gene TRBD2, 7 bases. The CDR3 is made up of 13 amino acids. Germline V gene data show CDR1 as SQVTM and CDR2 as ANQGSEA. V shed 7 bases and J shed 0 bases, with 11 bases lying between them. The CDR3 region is CSGRGGSTDTQYF. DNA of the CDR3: TGCAGCGGGAGGGGGGGAAGCACAGATACGCAGTATTTT.

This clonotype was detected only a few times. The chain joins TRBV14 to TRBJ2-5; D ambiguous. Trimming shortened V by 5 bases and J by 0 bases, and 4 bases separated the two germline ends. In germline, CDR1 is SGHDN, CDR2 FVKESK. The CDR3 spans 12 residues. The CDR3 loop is CASSEYQETQYF. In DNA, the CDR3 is TGTGCCAGCAGCGAGTACCAAGAGACCCAGTACTTC. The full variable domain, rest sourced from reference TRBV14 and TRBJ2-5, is EAGVTQFPSHSVIEKGQTVTLRCDPISGHDNLYWYRRVMGKEIKFLLHFVKESKQDESGMPNNRFLAERTGGTYSTLKVQPAELEDSGVYFCASSEYQETQYFGPGTRLLVL.

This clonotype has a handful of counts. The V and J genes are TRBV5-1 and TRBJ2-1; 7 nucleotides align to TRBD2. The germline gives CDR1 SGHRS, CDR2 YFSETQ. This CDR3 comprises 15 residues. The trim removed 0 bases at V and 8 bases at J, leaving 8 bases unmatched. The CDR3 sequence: CASSLVSGGLDEQFF. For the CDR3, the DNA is TGCGCCAGCAGCTTGGTGTCGGGAGGACTGGATGAGCAGTTCTTC.

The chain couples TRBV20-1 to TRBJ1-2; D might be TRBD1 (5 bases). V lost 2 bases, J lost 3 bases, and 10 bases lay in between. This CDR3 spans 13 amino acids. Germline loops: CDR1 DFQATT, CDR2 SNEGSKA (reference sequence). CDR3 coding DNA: TGCAGTGCTAGATGGGACTTGGACTATGGCTACACCTTC. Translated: CSARWDLDYGYTF.

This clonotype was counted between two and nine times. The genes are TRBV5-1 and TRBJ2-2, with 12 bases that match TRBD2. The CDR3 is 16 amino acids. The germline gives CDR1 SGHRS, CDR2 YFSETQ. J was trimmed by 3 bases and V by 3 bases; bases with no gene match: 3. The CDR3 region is CASSSTSGGHTGELFF. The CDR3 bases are TGCGCCAGCAGCTCGACTAGCGGGGGTCACACCGGGGAGCTGTTTTTT.

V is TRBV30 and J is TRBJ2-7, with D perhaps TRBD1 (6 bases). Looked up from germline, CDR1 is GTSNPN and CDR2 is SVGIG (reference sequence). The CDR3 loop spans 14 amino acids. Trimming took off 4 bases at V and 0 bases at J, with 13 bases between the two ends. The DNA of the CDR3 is TGTGCCTGGATAAACACGGGACACTCCTACGAGCAGTACTTC. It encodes CAWINTGHSYEQYF.

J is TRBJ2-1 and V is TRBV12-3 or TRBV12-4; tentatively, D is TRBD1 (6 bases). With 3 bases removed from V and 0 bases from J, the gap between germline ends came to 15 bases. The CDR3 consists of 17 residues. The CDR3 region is CASSFSGTHRSYNEQFF. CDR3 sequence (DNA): TGTGCCAGCAGTTTTTCTGGGACACACCGCTCCTACAATGAGCAGTTCTTC.

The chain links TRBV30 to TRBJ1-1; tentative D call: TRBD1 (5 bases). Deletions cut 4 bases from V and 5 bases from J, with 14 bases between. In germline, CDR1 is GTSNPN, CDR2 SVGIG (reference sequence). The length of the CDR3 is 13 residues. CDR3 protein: CAWTDSVGTEAFF. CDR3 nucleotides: TGTGCCTGGACCGACAGTGTAGGGACTGAAGCTTTCTTT.

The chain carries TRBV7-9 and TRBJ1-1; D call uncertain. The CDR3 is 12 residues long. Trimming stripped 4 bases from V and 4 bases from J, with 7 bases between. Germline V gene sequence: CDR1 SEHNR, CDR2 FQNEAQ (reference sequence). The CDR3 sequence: CASSSGPTEAFF. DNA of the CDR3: TGTGCCAGCAGCTCCGGACCCACTGAAGCTTTCTTT.

The CDR3 is CASTRYLAGSYEQYF. CDR3 nucleotide sequence: TGTGCCAGCACCCGATATTTAGCGGGAAGCTACGAGCAGTACTTC. The chain uses TRBV7-2 and TRBJ2-7, with 8 bases that match TRBD2. V was clipped by 7 bases and J by 3 bases; unmatched bases: 11. The CDR3 consists of 15 residues. Germline CDR1 is SGHTA and CDR2 is FQGNSA.

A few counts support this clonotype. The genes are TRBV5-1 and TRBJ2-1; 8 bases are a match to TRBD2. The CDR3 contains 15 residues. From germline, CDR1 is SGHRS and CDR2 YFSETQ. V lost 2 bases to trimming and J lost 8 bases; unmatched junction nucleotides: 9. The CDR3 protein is CASSFTSGAGYEQFF. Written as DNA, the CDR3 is TGCGCCAGCAGCTTTACTAGCGGAGCAGGCTATGAGCAGTTCTTC.

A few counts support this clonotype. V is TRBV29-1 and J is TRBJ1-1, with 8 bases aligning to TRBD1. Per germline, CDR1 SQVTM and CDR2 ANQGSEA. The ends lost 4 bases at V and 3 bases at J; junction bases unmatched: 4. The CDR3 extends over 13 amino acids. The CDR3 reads CSVAGGADTEAFF. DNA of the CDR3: TGCAGCGTTGCAGGGGGCGCCGACACTGAAGCTTTCTTT.

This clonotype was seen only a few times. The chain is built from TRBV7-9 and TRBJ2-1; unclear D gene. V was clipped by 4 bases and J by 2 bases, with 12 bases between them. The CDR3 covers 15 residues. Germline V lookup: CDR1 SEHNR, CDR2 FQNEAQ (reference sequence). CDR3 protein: CASSSRLDPYNEQFF. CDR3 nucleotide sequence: TGTGCCAGCAGCTCAAGATTAGACCCCTACAATGAGCAGTTCTTC.

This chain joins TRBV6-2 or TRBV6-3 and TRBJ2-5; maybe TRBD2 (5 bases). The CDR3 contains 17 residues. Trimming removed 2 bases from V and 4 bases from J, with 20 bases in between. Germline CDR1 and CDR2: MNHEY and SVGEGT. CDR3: CASSYTRISGPRETQYF. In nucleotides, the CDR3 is TGTGCCAGCAGTTACACTAGAATTTCCGGGCCCCGAGAGACCCAGTACTTC.

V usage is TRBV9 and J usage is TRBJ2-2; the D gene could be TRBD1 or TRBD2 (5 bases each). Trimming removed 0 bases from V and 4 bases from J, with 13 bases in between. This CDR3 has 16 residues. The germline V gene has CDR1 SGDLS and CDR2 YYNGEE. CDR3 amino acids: CASSVDGGPFTGELFF. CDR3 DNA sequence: TGTGCCAGCAGCGTAGATGGGGGACCGTTCACCGGGGAGCTGTTTTTT. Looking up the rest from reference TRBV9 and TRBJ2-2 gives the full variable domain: DSGVTQTPKHLITATGQRVTLRCSPRSGDLSVYWYQQSLDQGLQFLIQYYNGEERAKGNILERFSAQQFPDLHSELNLSSLELGDSALYFCASSVDGGPFTGELFFGEGSRLTVL.

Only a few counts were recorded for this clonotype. The CDR3 bases are TGCGCCAGCAGCCAACAGGGTTTGGCCTACGAGCAGTACTTC. Translating it yields CASSQQGLAYEQYF. This chain connects TRBV4-1 to TRBJ2-7, with D tentatively TRBD1 (5 bases). The CDR3 covers 14 residues. Trimming stripped 2 bases from V and 2 bases from J, with 10 bases between. The germline CDR1 and CDR2 sequences are MGHRA and YSYEKL.

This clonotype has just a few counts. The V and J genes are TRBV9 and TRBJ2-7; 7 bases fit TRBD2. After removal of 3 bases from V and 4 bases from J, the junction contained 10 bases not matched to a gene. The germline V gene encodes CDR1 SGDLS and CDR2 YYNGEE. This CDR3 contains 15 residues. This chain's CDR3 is CASSAGGLAEYEQYF. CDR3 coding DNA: TGTGCCAGCAGCGCAGGCGGGCTAGCGGAATACGAGCAGTACTTC.

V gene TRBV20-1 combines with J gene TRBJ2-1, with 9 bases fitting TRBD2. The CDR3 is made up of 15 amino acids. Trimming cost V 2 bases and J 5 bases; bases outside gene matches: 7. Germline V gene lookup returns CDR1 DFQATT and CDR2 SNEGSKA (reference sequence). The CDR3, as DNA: TGCAGTGCTAGACCGATAGCGGGAGATCACAATGAGCAGTTCTTC. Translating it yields CSARPIAGDHNEQFF.

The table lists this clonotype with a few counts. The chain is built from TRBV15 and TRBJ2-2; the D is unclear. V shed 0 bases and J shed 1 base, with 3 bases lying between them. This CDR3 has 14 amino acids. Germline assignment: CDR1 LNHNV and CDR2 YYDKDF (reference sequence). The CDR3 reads CATSREGNTGELFF. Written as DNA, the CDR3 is TGTGCCACCAGCAGAGAAGGGAACACCGGGGAGCTGTTTTTT.

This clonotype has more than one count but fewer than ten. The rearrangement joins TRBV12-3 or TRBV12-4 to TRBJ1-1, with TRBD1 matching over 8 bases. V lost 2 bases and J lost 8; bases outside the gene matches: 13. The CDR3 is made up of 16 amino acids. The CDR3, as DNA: TGTGCCAGCAGTTTAAAAGGACAGGGCTCGTGGGGGGAAGCTTTCTTT. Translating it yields CASSLKGQGSWGEAFF.